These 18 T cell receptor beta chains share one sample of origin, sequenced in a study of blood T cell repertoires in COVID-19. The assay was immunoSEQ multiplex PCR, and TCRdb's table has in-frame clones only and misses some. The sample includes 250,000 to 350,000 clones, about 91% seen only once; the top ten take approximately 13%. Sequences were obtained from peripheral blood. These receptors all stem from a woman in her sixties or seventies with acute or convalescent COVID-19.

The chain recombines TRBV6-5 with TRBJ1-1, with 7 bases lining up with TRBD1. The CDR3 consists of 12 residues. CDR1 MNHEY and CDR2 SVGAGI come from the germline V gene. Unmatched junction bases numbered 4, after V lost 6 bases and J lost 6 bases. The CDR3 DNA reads TGTGCCAGCAGCTCAGACAGGGCTGAAGCTTTCTTT. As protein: CASSSDRAEAFF.

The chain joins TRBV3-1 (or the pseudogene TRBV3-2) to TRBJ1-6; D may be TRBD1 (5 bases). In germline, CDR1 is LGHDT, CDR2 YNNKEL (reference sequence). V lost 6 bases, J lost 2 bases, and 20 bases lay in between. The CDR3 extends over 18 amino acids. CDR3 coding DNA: TGTGCCAGCAGTCCCCGGCGCAGGTGGGGCACCTATAATTCACCCCTCCACTTT. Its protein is CASSPRRRWGTYNSPLHF.

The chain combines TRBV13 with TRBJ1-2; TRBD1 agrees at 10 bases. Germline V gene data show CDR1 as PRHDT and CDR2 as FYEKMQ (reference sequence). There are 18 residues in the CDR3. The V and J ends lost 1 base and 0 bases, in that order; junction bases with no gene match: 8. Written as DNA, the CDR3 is TGTGCCAGCAGCTTAGCGGCCCGGGACAGGGGAGCTAACTATGGCTACACCTTC. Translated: CASSLAARDRGANYGYTF.

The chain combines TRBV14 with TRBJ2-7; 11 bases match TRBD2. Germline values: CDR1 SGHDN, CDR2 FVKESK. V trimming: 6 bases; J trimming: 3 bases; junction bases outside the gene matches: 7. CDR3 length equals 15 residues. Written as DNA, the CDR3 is TGTGCCAGCAGTCACCTAGCGGGGGGCCACTACGAGCAGTACTTC. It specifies CASSHLAGGHYEQYF.

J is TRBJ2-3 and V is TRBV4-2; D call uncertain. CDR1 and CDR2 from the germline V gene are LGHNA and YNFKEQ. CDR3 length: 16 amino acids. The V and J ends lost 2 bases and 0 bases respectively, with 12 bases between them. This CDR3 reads CASSQSVLDSTDTQYF. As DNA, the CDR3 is TGTGCCAGCAGCCAATCCGTGCTAGATAGCACAGATACGCAGTATTTT.

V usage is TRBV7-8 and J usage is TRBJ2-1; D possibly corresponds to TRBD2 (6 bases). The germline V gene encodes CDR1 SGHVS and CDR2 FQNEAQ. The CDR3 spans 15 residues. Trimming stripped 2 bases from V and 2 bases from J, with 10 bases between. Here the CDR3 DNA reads TGTGCCAGCAGCTTATCGCGGGGACCCTACAATGAGCAGTTCTTC. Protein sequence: CASSLSRGPYNEQFF.

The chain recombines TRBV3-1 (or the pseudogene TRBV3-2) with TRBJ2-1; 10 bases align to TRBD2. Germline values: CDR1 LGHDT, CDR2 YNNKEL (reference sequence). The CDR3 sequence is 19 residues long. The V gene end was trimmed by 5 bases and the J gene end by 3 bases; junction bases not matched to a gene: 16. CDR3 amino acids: CASSSPPGLATIGYNEQFF. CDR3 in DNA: TGTGCCAGCAGCTCCCCTCCGGGACTAGCGACAATCGGCTACAATGAGCAGTTCTTC.

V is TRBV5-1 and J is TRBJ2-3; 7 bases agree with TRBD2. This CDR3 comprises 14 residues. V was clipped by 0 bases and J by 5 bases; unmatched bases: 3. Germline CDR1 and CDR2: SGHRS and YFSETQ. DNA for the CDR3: TGCGCCAGCAGCTTGGGTCCGGGGGGAGATACGCAGTATTTT. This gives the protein CASSLGPGGDTQYF.

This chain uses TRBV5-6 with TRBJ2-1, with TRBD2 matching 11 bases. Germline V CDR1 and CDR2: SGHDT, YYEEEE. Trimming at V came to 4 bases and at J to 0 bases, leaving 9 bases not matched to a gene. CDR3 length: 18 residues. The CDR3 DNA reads TGTGCCAGCAGCAACGGACTAGCGGGTCTAAACTCCTACAATGAGCAGTTCTTC. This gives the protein CASSNGLAGLNSYNEQFF.

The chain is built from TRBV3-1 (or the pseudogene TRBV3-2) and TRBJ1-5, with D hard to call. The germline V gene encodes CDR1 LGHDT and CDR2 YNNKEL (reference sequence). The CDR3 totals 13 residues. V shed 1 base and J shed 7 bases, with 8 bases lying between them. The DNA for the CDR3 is TGTGCCAGCAGCCAAGTGGCGGGACAGCCCCAGCATTTT. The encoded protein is CASSQVAGQPQHF.

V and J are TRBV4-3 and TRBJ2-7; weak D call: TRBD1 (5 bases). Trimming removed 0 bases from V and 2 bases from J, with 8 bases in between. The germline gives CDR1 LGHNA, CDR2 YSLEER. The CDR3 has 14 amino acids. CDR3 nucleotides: TGCGCCAGCAGCCAAGATCAGGGTACCTACGAGCAGTACTTC. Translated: CASSQDQGTYEQYF.

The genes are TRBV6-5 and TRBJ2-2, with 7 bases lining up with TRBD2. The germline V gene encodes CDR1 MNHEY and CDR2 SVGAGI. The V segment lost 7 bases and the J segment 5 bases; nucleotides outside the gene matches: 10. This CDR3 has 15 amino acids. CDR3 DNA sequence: TGTGCCAGCAAGACCCCGGGGGGTTTGACCGGGGAGCTGTTTTTT. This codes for CASKTPGGLTGELFF.

The CDR3 nucleotides read TGTGCCAGCAGCCAAGTATCTCGGGACACCACCGGGGAGCTGTTTTTT. As protein: CASSQVSRDTTGELFF. The rearrangement links TRBV3-1 (or the pseudogene TRBV3-2) to TRBJ2-2, with D possibly being TRBD1 (6 bases). V lost 1 base to trimming and J lost 4 bases, with 13 bases between them. Germline CDR1 reads LGHDT; CDR2 reads YNNKEL (reference sequence). The CDR3 spans 16 residues.

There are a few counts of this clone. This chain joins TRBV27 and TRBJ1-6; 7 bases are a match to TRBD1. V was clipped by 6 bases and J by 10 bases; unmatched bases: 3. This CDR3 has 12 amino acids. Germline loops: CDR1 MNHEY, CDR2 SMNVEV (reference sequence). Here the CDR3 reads CASSQTGSPLHF. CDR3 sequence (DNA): TGTGCCAGCAGCCAGACAGGGTCACCCCTCCACTTT.

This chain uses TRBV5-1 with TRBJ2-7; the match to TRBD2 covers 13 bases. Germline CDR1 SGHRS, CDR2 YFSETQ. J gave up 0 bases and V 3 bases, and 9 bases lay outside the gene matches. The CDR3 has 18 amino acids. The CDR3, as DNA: TGCGCCAGCAGCTCCTTACTAGCGGGGGGGACCAGCTCCTACGAGCAGTACTTC. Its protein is CASSSLLAGGTSSYEQYF.

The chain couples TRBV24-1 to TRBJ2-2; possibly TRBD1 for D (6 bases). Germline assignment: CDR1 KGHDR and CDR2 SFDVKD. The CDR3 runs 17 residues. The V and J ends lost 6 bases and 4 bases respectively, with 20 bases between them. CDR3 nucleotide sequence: TGTGCCACCAGTCTTACAAAACTGACAGGTATCACCGGGGAGCTGTTTTTT. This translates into CATSLTKLTGITGELFF.

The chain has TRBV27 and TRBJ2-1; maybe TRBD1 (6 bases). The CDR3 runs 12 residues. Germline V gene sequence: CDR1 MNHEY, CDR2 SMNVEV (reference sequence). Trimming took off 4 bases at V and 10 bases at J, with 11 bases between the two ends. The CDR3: CASSYRAGEQFF. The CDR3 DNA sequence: TGTGCCAGCAGTTACAGGGCCGGCGAGCAGTTCTTC.

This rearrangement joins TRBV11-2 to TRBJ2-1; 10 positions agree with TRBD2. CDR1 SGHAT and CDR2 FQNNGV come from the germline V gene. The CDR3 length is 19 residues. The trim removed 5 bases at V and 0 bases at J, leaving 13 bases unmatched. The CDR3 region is CASSGGPGLARSSYNEQFF. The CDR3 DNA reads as TGTGCCAGCAGCGGAGGCCCGGGACTAGCGCGTAGCTCCTACAATGAGCAGTTCTTC.